This T cell receptor beta chain was obtained from a study of shared clonotypes between healthy human individuals. Looking at the study overall: CD8 memory received one plate per donor, CD8 naive two, CD4 memory three and CD4 naive three. Study results and caveats: Clonotype sharing levels among donors were expected to vary with sequencing depth. With few donors, the genetic and exposure-history diversity represented was limited.

TCRdb keeps only in-frame clones here, not all; method: immunoSEQ multiplex PCR. Of 950,000 to 1,100,000 clones detected, approximately 80% appear once; the ten largest clones hold roughly 0.57%. In germline, CDR1 is SEHNR, CDR2 FQNEAQ (reference sequence). The CDR3 has 15 residues. J was trimmed by 0 bases and V by 2 bases; bases with no gene match: 4. A note on this clone: What it recognizes is unknown.

This sequence was found in a man aged 18-30 years in good health. Some clones in this sample may be carry-over from other donors' samples. Sequencing used memory CD4+ T cells from PBMCs. Subset of the sample: CD45RA-negative fraction. The chain couples TRBV7-9 to TRBJ2-7; the match to TRBD1 covers 7 bases. In DNA form, the CDR3 reads TGTGCCAGCAGCTTATTTGGGACAGACTCCTACGAGCAGTACTTC. Amino acid sequence: CASSLFGTDSYEQYF.